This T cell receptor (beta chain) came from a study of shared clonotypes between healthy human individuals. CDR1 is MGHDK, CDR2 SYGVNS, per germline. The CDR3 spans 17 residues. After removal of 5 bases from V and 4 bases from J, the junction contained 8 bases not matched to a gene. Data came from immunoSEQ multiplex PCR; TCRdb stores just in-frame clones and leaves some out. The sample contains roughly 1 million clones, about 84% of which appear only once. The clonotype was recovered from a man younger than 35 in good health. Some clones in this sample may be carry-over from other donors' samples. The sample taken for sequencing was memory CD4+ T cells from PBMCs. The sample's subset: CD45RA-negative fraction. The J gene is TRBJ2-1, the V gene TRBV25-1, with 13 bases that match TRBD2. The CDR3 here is CASSKLGTSGIYNEQFF. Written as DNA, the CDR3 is TGTGCCAGCAGTAAATTGGGGACTAGCGGGATTTACAATGAGCAGTTCTTC.